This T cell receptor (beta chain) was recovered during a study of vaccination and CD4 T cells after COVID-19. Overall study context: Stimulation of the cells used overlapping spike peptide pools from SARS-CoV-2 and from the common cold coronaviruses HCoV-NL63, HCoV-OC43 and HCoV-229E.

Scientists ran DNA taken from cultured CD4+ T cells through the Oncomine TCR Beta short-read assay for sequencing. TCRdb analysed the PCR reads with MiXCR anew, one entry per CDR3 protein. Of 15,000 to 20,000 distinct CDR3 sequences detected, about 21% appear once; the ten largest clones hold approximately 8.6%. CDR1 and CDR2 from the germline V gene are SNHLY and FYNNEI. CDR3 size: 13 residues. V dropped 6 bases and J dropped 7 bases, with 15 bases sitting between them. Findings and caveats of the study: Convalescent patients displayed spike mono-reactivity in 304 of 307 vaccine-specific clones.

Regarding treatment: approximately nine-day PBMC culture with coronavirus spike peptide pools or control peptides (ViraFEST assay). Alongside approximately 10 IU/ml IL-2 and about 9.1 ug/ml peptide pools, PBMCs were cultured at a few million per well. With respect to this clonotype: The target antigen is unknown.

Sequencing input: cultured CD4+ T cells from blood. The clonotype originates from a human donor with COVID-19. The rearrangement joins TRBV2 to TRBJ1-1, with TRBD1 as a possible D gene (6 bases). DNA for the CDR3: TGTGCCAGCAGGACGGACAGCCGGGGTGAAGCTTTCTTT. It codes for CASRTDSRGEAFF.